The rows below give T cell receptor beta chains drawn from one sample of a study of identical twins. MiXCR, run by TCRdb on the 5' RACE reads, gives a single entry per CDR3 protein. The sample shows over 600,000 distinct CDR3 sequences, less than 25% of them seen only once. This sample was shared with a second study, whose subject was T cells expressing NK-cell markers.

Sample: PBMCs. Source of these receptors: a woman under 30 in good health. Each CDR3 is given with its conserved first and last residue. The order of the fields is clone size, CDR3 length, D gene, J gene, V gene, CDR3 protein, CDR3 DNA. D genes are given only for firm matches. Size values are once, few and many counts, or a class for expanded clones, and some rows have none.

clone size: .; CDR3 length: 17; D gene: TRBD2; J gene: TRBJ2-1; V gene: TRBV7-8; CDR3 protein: CASSLGATSGSANEQFF; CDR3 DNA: TGTGCCAGCAGCTTAGGTGCGACTAGCGGGAGCGCCAATGAGCAGTTCTTC
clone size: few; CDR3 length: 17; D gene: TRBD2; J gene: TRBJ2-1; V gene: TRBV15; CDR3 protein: CATSTKGTSGRAREQFF; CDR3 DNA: TGTGCCACCAGCACCAAAGGGACTAGCGGGAGGGCCCGTGAGCAGTTCTTC
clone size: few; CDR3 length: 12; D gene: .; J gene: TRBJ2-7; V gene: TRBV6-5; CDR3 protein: CASKERAGEQYF; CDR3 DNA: TGTGCCAGCAAGGAAAGGGCGGGCGAGCAGTACTTC
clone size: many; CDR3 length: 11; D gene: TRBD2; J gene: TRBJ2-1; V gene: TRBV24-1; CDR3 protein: CASAGGGEQFF; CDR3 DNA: TGTGCCAGTGCGGGGGGGGGTGAGCAGTTCTTC
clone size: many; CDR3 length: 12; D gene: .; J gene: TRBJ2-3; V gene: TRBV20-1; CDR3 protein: CSARGTGKVEYF; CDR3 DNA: TGCAGTGCTAGAGGAACAGGGAAGGTCGAGTATTTT
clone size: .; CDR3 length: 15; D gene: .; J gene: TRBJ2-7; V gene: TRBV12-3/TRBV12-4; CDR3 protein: CASRVGRRPSYEQYF; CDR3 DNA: TGTGCCAGCAGGGTCGGGAGAAGACCTTCCTACGAGCAGTACTTC
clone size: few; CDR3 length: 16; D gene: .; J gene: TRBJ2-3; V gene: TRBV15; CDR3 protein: CATSRDIGAATDTQYF; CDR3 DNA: TGTGCCACCAGCAGAGATATCGGGGCGGCCACAGATACGCAGTATTTT
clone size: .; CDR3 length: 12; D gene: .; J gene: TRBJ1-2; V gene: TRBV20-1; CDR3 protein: CSAERRGAGYTF; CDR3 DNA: TGCAGTGCCGAGCGGCGGGGGGCGGGCTACACCTTC
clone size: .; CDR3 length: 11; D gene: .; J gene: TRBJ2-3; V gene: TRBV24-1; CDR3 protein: CATSDLDTQYF; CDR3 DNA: TGTGCCACCAGTGATCTGGATACGCAGTATTTT
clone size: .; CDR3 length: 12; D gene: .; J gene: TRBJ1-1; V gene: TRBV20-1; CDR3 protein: CSARAWGGEAFF; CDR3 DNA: TGCAGTGCTAGAGCTTGGGGGGGTGAAGCTTTCTTT
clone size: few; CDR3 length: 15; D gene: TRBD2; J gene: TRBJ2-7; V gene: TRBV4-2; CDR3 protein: CASSRGTSDTYEQYF; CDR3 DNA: TGTGCCAGCAGCCGCGGGACTAGCGATACCTACGAGCAGTACTTC
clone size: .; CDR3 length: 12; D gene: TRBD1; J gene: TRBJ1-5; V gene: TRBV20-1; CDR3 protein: CSADRGNQPQHF; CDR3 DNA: TGCAGTGCTGACAGGGGGAACCAGCCCCAGCATTTT
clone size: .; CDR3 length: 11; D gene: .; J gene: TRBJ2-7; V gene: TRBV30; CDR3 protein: CAWSTGIEQYF; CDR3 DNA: TGTGCCTGGAGTACAGGGATTGAGCAGTACTTC
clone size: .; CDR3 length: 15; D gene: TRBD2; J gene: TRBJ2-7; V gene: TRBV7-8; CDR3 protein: CASSKGTSGAYEQYF; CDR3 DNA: TGTGCCAGCAGCAAAGGGACTAGCGGCGCCTACGAGCAGTACTTC